The clone carrying this TCR beta chain has a count of ten or more. V lost 8 bases to trimming and J lost 3 bases, with 8 bases between them. This CDR3 is 11 amino acids long. Germline V gene lookup returns CDR1 MDHEN and CDR2 SYDVKM. This entry comes from a study of T cells in Graves' hyperthyroidism and ophthalmopathy. RNA transcripts served as the template for amplifying TCR beta CDR3 regions. Initially, a first-round RT-PCR of the TCR CDR3 employed the HTBI primer set. Using its own MiXCR run on the multiplex PCR reads, TCRdb lists one record per CDR3 protein. The sample consists of 500,000 to 750,000 distinct CDR3 sequences, 15% to 19% of them appearing once.

The rearrangement links TRBV28 to TRBJ2-7; D may correspond to TRBD1 or TRBD2 (5 bases each). Material: blood. This clonotype was obtained from a woman aged 25 to 39 with Graves' hyperthyroidism. Here the CDR3 DNA reads TGTGCCAGCGGGGGTGACTACGAGCAGTACTTC. It is translated as CASGGDYEQYF.